Below, 28 T cell receptor beta chains from the same sample are listed, as sequenced in a study of T cell responses to AZD1222 COVID-19 vaccine. TCRdb keeps only in-frame clones here, not all; method: immunoSEQ multiplex PCR. The sample has about 160,000 clones; about 91% are singletons. The source material was peripheral blood, sampled 28 days after the second AZD1222 dose. All receptors come from an adult who received the AZD1222 COVID-19 vaccine.

This chain links TRBV6-5 with TRBJ2-3; TRBD2 aligns across 8 bases. The CDR3 runs to 15 residues. J gave up 4 bases and V 0 bases, and 3 bases lay outside the gene matches. Germline V CDR1 and CDR2: MNHEY, SVGAGI. DNA for the CDR3: TGTGCCAGCAGTTACTCCGCGGGGGGTCCAGATACGCAGTATTTT. Protein sequence: CASSYSAGGPDTQYF.

The chain is built from TRBV5-4 and TRBJ1-1; 9 bases are shared with TRBD1. V shed 5 bases, J shed 5 bases, and the junction held 16 bases outside the gene matches. CDR3 length: 17 amino acids. The germline CDR1 and CDR2 sequences are SGHNT and YYREEE (reference sequence). CDR3 sequence: CASRSLDRGGLRTEAFF. DNA of the CDR3: TGTGCCAGCAGGAGTTTGGACAGGGGTGGGTTAAGGACTGAAGCTTTCTTT.

The chain employs TRBV9 and TRBJ2-5; D gene unclear. Trimming left V 1 base short and J 0 bases short, with 4 bases between. The CDR3 has 13 residues. Germline-derived CDR1 and CDR2 are SGDLS and YYNGEE. In nucleotides, the CDR3 is TGTGCCAGCAGCGTACAGGACCAAGAGACCCAGTACTTC. Amino acid sequence: CASSVQDQETQYF.

The chain employs TRBV19 and TRBJ1-5; D perhaps matches TRBD1 (6 bases). The V gene's germline CDR1 is LNHDA and CDR2 SQIVND (reference sequence). Trimming cost V 3 bases and J 9 bases, with 18 bases left between them. CDR3 length: 15 amino acids. The CDR3 DNA reads TGTGCCAGTAGTATGCAGGGGCTGCCTCGAGTGCCCCAGCATTTT. Protein: CASSMQGLPRVPQHF.

V is TRBV3-1 (or the pseudogene TRBV3-2) and J is TRBJ2-2, with no clear D. This CDR3 has 16 amino acids. The germline V and J ends were trimmed by 4 bases and 0 bases, with 12 bases remaining between them. Germline assignment: CDR1 LGHDT and CDR2 YNNKEL (reference sequence). CDR3 bases: TGTGCCAGCAGCCCCCCAGGAATGTCGAACACCGGGGAGCTGTTTTTT. Translating it yields CASSPPGMSNTGELFF.

The chain couples TRBV12-5 to TRBJ2-5; D gene ambiguous. This CDR3 is 14 amino acids long. Trimming shortened V by 7 bases and J by 4 bases, and 16 bases separated the two germline ends. The germline CDR1 and CDR2 sequences are LGHNT and FRNRAP. CDR3 in DNA: TGTGCTAGTGCCCCCTTCGAGCCCGGAGAGACCCAGTACTTC. Translation gives CASAPFEPGETQYF.

The chain employs TRBV9 and TRBJ2-7; TRBD1 or TRBD2 may be the D gene (6 bases each). V was trimmed by 4 bases and J by 0 bases, leaving 11 bases between them. Germline CDR1 reads SGDLS; CDR2 reads YYNGEE. The CDR3 contains 14 residues. The CDR3 protein is CASSWGAVSYEQYF. The CDR3 DNA reads TGTGCCAGCAGCTGGGGGGCGGTCTCCTACGAGCAGTACTTC. The full variable domain, its missing parts supplied by reference TRBV9 and TRBJ2-7, is DSGVTQTPKHLITATGQRVTLRCSPRSGDLSVYWYQQSLDQGLQFLIQYYNGEERAKGNILERFSAQQFPDLHSELNLSSLELGDSALYFCASSWGAVSYEQYFGPGTRLTVT.

J is TRBJ1-4 and V is TRBV30; D possibly corresponds to TRBD1 (5 bases). The germline V gene has CDR1 GTSNPN and CDR2 SVGIG (reference sequence). V gave up 0 bases and J gave up 8 bases, with 13 bases separating them. The CDR3 runs to 14 residues. CDR3 region: CAWSVQEGYEKLFF. For the CDR3, the DNA is TGTGCCTGGAGTGTGCAGGAGGGGTACGAAAAACTGTTTTTT.

The rearrangement links TRBV5-1 to TRBJ2-3; D call uncertain. The germline CDR1 and CDR2 sequences are SGHRS and YFSETQ. Trimming removed 4 bases at V and 2 bases at J, with 11 bases between. There are 14 residues in the CDR3. The CDR3 here is CASSPRTDTDTQYF. In DNA, the CDR3 is TGCGCCAGCAGCCCCAGGACCGACACAGATACGCAGTATTTT.

This rearrangement joins TRBV7-2 to TRBJ1-6; perhaps TRBD1 as D (6 bases). CDR3 length equals 15 residues. The germline V and J ends were trimmed by 4 bases and 7 bases, with 14 bases remaining between them. Per the germline V gene, CDR1 is SGHTA and CDR2 is FQGNSA. The CDR3 DNA follows: TGTGCCAGCAGCTCCAAAGGGGGTGGCAATTCACCCCTCCACTTT. Protein: CASSSKGGGNSPLHF.

The V gene is TRBV3-1 (or the pseudogene TRBV3-2), the J gene TRBJ2-2, with unresolved D. Trimming pared 1 base from V and 2 bases from J, leaving 8 bases between. Germline V lookup: CDR1 LGHDT, CDR2 YNNKEL (reference sequence). The CDR3 has 15 amino acids. CDR3 bases: TGTGCCAGCAGCCAAGGAGGAGTAAACACCGGGGAGCTGTTTTTT. It codes for CASSQGGVNTGELFF.

V and J are TRBV6-5 and TRBJ2-3; possibly TRBD1 for D (6 bases). The CDR3 extends over 14 amino acids. The germline CDR1 and CDR2 sequences are MNHEY and SVGAGI. Deletions cut 6 bases from V and 2 bases from J, with 12 bases between. The CDR3 sequence is CASSPRGPTDTQYF. The CDR3 nucleotides read TGTGCCAGCAGCCCCAGGGGTCCCACAGATACGCAGTATTTT.

This chain joins TRBV3-1 (or the pseudogene TRBV3-2) and TRBJ1-3, with D tentatively TRBD1 (6 bases). Per germline, CDR1 LGHDT and CDR2 YNNKEL (reference sequence). The V end was cut by 4 bases, the J end by 4 bases, with 14 bases between. The CDR3 is 15 residues long. The chain's CDR3 is CASSLAPGVGNTIYF. CDR3 DNA: TGTGCCAGCAGCCTAGCCCCAGGGGTCGGAAACACCATATATTTT.

This chain links TRBV7-9 with TRBJ1-2; TRBD1 might be the D (5 bases). Looked up from germline, CDR1 is SEHNR and CDR2 is FQNEAQ (reference sequence). The CDR3 covers 15 residues. The germline V and J ends were trimmed by 2 bases and 3 bases, with 13 bases remaining between them. Here the CDR3 DNA reads TGTGCCAGCAGCTTAATCAGGGTAGAAGACTATGGCTACACCTTC. Its translation is CASSLIRVEDYGYTF.

The chain has TRBV4-1 and TRBJ2-1; TRBD1 matches 9 bases. Germline V gene lookup returns CDR1 MGHRA and CDR2 YSYEKL. The J segment lost 4 bases and the V segment lost 0 bases, leaving 4 bases of the junction unmatched. The length of the CDR3 is 16 residues. CDR3 in DNA: TGCGCCAGCAGCCAAGATCCCGGGACAGGGTACAATGAGCAGTTCTTC. Translating it yields CASSQDPGTGYNEQFF.

The chain uses TRBV2 and TRBJ1-4; no definite D call. Trimming shortened V by 7 bases and J by 4 bases, and 7 bases separated the two germline ends. Germline loops: CDR1 SNHLY, CDR2 FYNNEI. The CDR3 sequence is 12 residues long. Here the CDR3 DNA reads TGTGCCAGCAACAGCTTTAATGAAAAACTGTTTTTT. Amino acids: CASNSFNEKLFF.

This clone was found a few times. The chain combines TRBV10-1 with TRBJ1-6, with a tentative D call TRBD1 (6 bases). This CDR3 comprises 16 residues. V was pared by 5 bases and J by 9 bases, with 20 bases between. CDR1 is WNHNN, CDR2 SYGVQD, per germline (reference sequence). In DNA form, the CDR3 reads TGCGCCAGCAGTAATCTACAGGGCCACCAGGGTTCACCCCTCCACTTT. This encodes CASSNLQGHQGSPLHF.

The chain carries TRBV7-6 and TRBJ2-1; D is undetermined. Germline CDR1 is SGHVS and CDR2 is FNYEAQ. The CDR3 consists of 19 residues. V was clipped by 0 bases and J by 8 bases, with 26 bases between them. The CDR3 DNA reads TGTGCCAGCAGCTTAGCGCGAAAAAACTCACCAGGTCGTTATGATGAGCAGTTCTTC. Protein sequence: CASSLARKNSPGRYDEQFF.

The rearrangement joins TRBV27 to TRBJ1-2, with a tentative D call TRBD1 (6 bases). The CDR3 sequence is 14 residues long. V lost 6 bases and J lost 4, with 15 bases in between. Germline V lookup: CDR1 MNHEY, CDR2 SMNVEV (reference sequence). As DNA, the CDR3 is TGTGCCAGCAGCAAGCTGGGGGGCCTCTATGGCTACACCTTC. Translating gives CASSKLGGLYGYTF.

The chain joins TRBV12-3 or TRBV12-4 to TRBJ1-1; maybe TRBD1 (5 bases). Trimming took off 2 bases at V and 6 bases at J, with 10 bases between the two ends. There are 13 residues in the CDR3. CDR3 amino acids: CASSLLGDAEAFF. For the CDR3, the DNA is TGTGCCAGCAGTTTACTGGGGGATGCTGAAGCTTTCTTT.

The genes are TRBV21-1 and TRBJ1-4; TRBD1, the D gene given by the table, was not confirmed from the DNA. TRBV21-1 is tagged as a pseudogene. The CDR3 sequence is 15 residues long. In DNA, the CDR3 is TGTGCCAGCAGCAAAGGACAGGGCCTCCGAGAAAAACTGTTTTTT. As protein: CASSKGQGLREKLFF.

V and J are TRBV5-4 and TRBJ2-7, with 8 bases identical to TRBD2. The CDR3 loop spans 14 amino acids. Germline assignment: CDR1 SGHNT and CDR2 YYREEE (reference sequence). The junction had 1 base not matched to a gene; V was cut back by 0 bases and J by 2 bases. For the CDR3, the DNA is TGTGCCAGCAGCTTGGGCGGGGGGACCTACGAGCAGTACTTC. Its protein is CASSLGGGTYEQYF.

V gene TRBV7-6 combines with J gene TRBJ1-2; a possible D gene is TRBD1 (5 bases). Germline V gives CDR1 SGHVS, CDR2 FNYEAQ. The CDR3 consists of 15 residues. V lost 5 bases and J lost 2, with 15 bases in between. CDR3 sequence reads: CASSLRVGRNYGYTF. In DNA, the CDR3 is TGTGCCAGCAGCCTACGGGTGGGACGGAACTATGGCTACACCTTC. Based on the CDR3 plus reference TRBV7-6 and TRBJ1-2, the full variable domain is GAGVSQSPRYKVTKRGQDVALRCDPISGHVSLYWYRQALGQGPEFLTYFNYEAQQDKSGLPNDRFSAERPEGSISTLTIQRTEQRDSAMYRCASSLRVGRNYGYTFGSGTRLTVV.

This chain connects TRBV7-9 to TRBJ1-2, with D possibly TRBD1 on 6 matching bases. This CDR3 has 13 amino acids. V gave up 3 bases and J gave up 8 bases, with 13 bases separating them. CDR1 is SEHNR and CDR2 is FQNEAQ in the germline V gene (reference sequence). The CDR3 region is CASSLGVGGGYTF. As DNA, the CDR3 is TGTGCCAGCAGCTTGGGAGTGGGGGGCGGCTACACCTTC.

The chain has TRBV20-1 and TRBJ1-2, with TRBD1 identical over 9 bases. Per germline, CDR1 DFQATT and CDR2 SNEGSKA (reference sequence). The V and J ends lost 3 bases and 2 bases, in that order; junction bases with no gene match: 4. The CDR3 totals 14 residues. CDR3 DNA: TGCAGTGCTAGTCGGACAGGGGTCAACTATGGCTACACCTTC. It translates to CSASRTGVNYGYTF.

The chain combines TRBV27 with TRBJ2-5; no clear D gene. Trimming left V 2 bases short and J 5 bases short, with 9 bases between. The CDR3 loop spans 13 amino acids. CDR1 MNHEY and CDR2 SMNVEV come from the germline V gene (reference sequence). The CDR3 is CASSLKERETQYF. The CDR3 DNA follows: TGTGCCAGCAGTTTAAAGGAGAGGGAGACCCAGTACTTC.

This chain links TRBV6-5 with TRBJ2-3; D possibly uses TRBD1 or TRBD2 (5 bases each). V lost 4 bases and J 2 bases, leaving 10 bases between the germline ends. The CDR3 extends over 14 amino acids. The V gene's germline CDR1 is MNHEY and CDR2 SVGAGI. Here the CDR3 DNA reads TGTGCCAGCAGTTGGGGGAGAGACACAGATACGCAGTATTTT. This sequence encodes CASSWGRDTDTQYF.

As to this clone: Other nucleotide sequences from this sample produce the same CDR3. This chain joins TRBV5-6 and TRBJ2-7; D is unclear. V lost 0 bases and J lost 4, with 5 bases in between. The CDR3 is 12 amino acids. Per the germline V gene, CDR1 is SGHDT and CDR2 is YYEEEE. CDR3 in amino acids: CASSLALYEQYF. The CDR3 coding sequence is TGTGCCAGCAGCTTGGCTCTTTACGAGCAGTACTTC.